The rows below give T cell receptor beta chains drawn from one sample of a study of T cells in Graves' hyperthyroidism and ophthalmopathy. TCRdb analysed the multiplex PCR reads with MiXCR anew, one entry per CDR3 protein. This table has around 390,000 distinct CDR3 sequences, around 13% appearing once. The sequencing input was blood. Receptors were obtained from a woman in her thirties with Graves' ophthalmopathy. The CDR3 runs from the conserved cysteine through the conserved F or W. D genes are given only for firm matches. The size of a clone is reported for some rows only, either as once, few or many, or as a class for expanded clones.

j_call: TRBJ2-7; d_call: NA; v_call: TRBV5-1; clone_size: NA; cdr3_aa: CASSSGSTQAEQYF; cdr3_nt: TGCGCCAGCAGCTCCGGCTCCACTCAGGCCGAGCAGTACTTC
j_call: TRBJ1-6; d_call: TRBD1; v_call: TRBV7-9; clone_size: many; cdr3_aa: CASSTPWQGIPGQGWDSPLHF; cdr3_nt: TGTGCCAGCAGCACGCCATGGCAGGGTATTCCCGGACAGGGCTGGGATTCACCCCTCCACTTT
j_call: TRBJ2-3; d_call: NA; v_call: TRBV2; clone_size: many; cdr3_aa: CASNEGETDTQYF; cdr3_nt: TGTGCCAGCAACGAAGGGGAGACAGATACGCAGTATTTT
j_call: TRBJ2-5; d_call: TRBD1; v_call: TRBV4-1; clone_size: few; cdr3_aa: CASSQVRGLETQYF; cdr3_nt: TGCGCCAGCAGCCAAGTCAGGGGGCTAGAGACCCAGTACTTC
j_call: TRBJ1-5; d_call: NA; v_call: TRBV19; clone_size: few; cdr3_aa: CASSIRLGNQPQHF; cdr3_nt: TGTGCCAGTAGTATAAGACTGGGCAATCAGCCCCAGCATTTT
j_call: TRBJ1-5; d_call: NA; v_call: TRBV7-9; clone_size: many; cdr3_aa: CASSAESNQPQHF; cdr3_nt: TGTGCCAGCAGCGCAGAAAGCAATCAGCCCCAGCATTTT
j_call: TRBJ2-1; d_call: NA; v_call: TRBV20-1; clone_size: many; cdr3_aa: CSARSTGLALSSEQFF; cdr3_nt: TGCAGTGCTAGATCGACGGGACTCGCTCTTTCCAGTGAGCAGTTCTTC
j_call: TRBJ1-2; d_call: TRBD1; v_call: TRBV7-9; clone_size: NA; cdr3_aa: CASSLVMIRDSLSGGYTF; cdr3_nt: TGTGCCAGCAGCTTAGTGATGATTCGGGACAGCCTTTCGGGTGGCTACACCTTC
j_call: TRBJ1-2; d_call: NA; v_call: TRBV10-3; clone_size: NA; cdr3_aa: CAAQTANYGYTF; cdr3_nt: TGTGCCGCACAAACCGCTAACTATGGCTACACCTTC
j_call: TRBJ2-1; d_call: NA; v_call: TRBV10-3; clone_size: many; cdr3_aa: CAISSIGVSSYNEQFF; cdr3_nt: TGTGCCATCAGTAGTATCGGGGTCTCGTCCTACAATGAGCAGTTCTTC
j_call: TRBJ1-3; d_call: NA; v_call: TRBV6-5; clone_size: many; cdr3_aa: CASRLLTTETLGNTIYF; cdr3_nt: TGTGCCAGCAGATTACTCACGACAGAGACACTCGGAAACACCATATATTTT
j_call: TRBJ1-6; d_call: NA; v_call: TRBV6-5; clone_size: many; cdr3_aa: CASSYSTGRSPLHF; cdr3_nt: TGTGCCAGCAGTTACTCAACAGGTCGTTCACCCCTCCACTTT
j_call: TRBJ2-2; d_call: TRBD1; v_call: TRBV11-2; clone_size: few; cdr3_aa: CASSLGGQGVYTGELFF; cdr3_nt: TGTGCCAGCAGCTTAGGCGGACAGGGGGTGTACACCGGGGAGCTGTTTTTT
j_call: TRBJ1-1; d_call: NA; v_call: TRBV6-1; clone_size: few; cdr3_aa: CASSESPLRPTEAFF; cdr3_nt: TGTGCCAGCAGTGAGTCCCCCCTTCGTCCCACTGAAGCTTTCTTT
j_call: TRBJ2-1; d_call: NA; v_call: TRBV15; clone_size: NA; cdr3_aa: CATSRDFSGVQFF; cdr3_nt: TGTGCCACCAGCAGAGATTTTAGCGGAGTGCAGTTCTTC
j_call: TRBJ2-1; d_call: TRBD1; v_call: TRBV9; clone_size: few; cdr3_aa: CASSVALQGAYREQFF; cdr3_nt: TGTGCCAGCAGCGTAGCTTTACAGGGGGCTTATCGGGAGCAGTTCTTC
j_call: TRBJ1-2; d_call: NA; v_call: TRBV11-1; clone_size: many; cdr3_aa: CAGRSHGYTF; cdr3_nt: TGTGCCGGCCGGTCTCACGGCTACACCTTC
j_call: TRBJ2-2; d_call: TRBD2; v_call: TRBV5-1; clone_size: many; cdr3_aa: CASSRPSGGNTGELFF; cdr3_nt: TGCGCCAGCAGCAGACCTAGCGGGGGGAACACCGGGGAGCTGTTTTTT
j_call: TRBJ1-1; d_call: NA; v_call: TRBV29-1; clone_size: many; cdr3_aa: CSVAREGGEAFF; cdr3_nt: TGCAGCGTTGCCCGCGAGGGCGGTGAAGCTTTCTTT
j_call: TRBJ1-6; d_call: NA; v_call: TRBV28; clone_size: many; cdr3_aa: CASRKVITDSPLHF; cdr3_nt: TGTGCCAGCAGGAAGGTAATTACGGATTCACCCCTCCACTTT
j_call: TRBJ2-1; d_call: NA; v_call: TRBV14; clone_size: many; cdr3_aa: CASSQDSSLNYNEQFF; cdr3_nt: TGTGCCAGCAGCCAAGACAGTAGTCTGAACTACAATGAGCAGTTCTTC
j_call: TRBJ2-3; d_call: NA; v_call: TRBV6-4; clone_size: few; cdr3_aa: CASSDSRDTDTQYF; cdr3_nt: TGTGCCAGCAGTGACTCGCGGGACACAGATACGCAGTATTTT
j_call: TRBJ1-2; d_call: NA; v_call: TRBV14; clone_size: few; cdr3_aa: CASSPKRVLSLYGYTF; cdr3_nt: TGTGCCAGCAGCCCTAAGCGGGTGTTATCGCTCTATGGCTACACCTTC
j_call: TRBJ2-2; d_call: TRBD2; v_call: TRBV20-1; clone_size: many; cdr3_aa: CSARAIPTSGGVETGELFF; cdr3_nt: TGCAGTGCTAGAGCTATACCGACTAGCGGGGGGGTCGAAACCGGGGAGCTGTTTTTT
j_call: TRBJ1-5; d_call: NA; v_call: TRBV24-1; clone_size: many; cdr3_aa: CATSDTSNQPQHF; cdr3_nt: TGTGCCACCAGTGACACCAGCAATCAGCCCCAGCATTTT
j_call: TRBJ2-1; d_call: NA; v_call: TRBV12-3/TRBV12-4; clone_size: many; cdr3_aa: CATSQGTEQFF; cdr3_nt: TGTGCCACATCACAGGGCACTGAGCAGTTCTTC
j_call: TRBJ1-1; d_call: NA; v_call: TRBV6-4; clone_size: NA; cdr3_aa: CASRGGIGASEAFF; cdr3_nt: TGTGCCAGCAGAGGAGGGATTGGGGCTTCTGAAGCTTTCTTT
j_call: TRBJ2-5; d_call: NA; v_call: TRBV5-5; clone_size: many; cdr3_aa: CASSWGSSQNAETQYF; cdr3_nt: TGTGCCAGCAGCTGGGGTTCTAGTCAGAACGCAGAGACCCAGTACTTC
j_call: TRBJ1-2; d_call: TRBD1; v_call: TRBV29-1; clone_size: NA; cdr3_aa: CSAEDRVGNYGYTF; cdr3_nt: TGCAGCGCTGAAGACAGGGTTGGCAACTATGGCTACACCTTC
j_call: TRBJ2-5; d_call: TRBD1; v_call: TRBV6-1; clone_size: many; cdr3_aa: CASSYADRRKETQYF; cdr3_nt: TGTGCCAGCAGTTACGCGGACAGGAGGAAAGAGACCCAGTACTTC
j_call: TRBJ2-5; d_call: TRBD2; v_call: TRBV29-1; clone_size: many; cdr3_aa: CSPSGTSGGQETQYF; cdr3_nt: TGCAGCCCCTCCGGGACTAGCGGGGGCCAAGAGACCCAGTACTTC
j_call: TRBJ2-7; d_call: NA; v_call: TRBV29-1; clone_size: many; cdr3_aa: CSVVRDGSYEQYF; cdr3_nt: TGCAGCGTCGTCCGGGACGGTTCCTACGAGCAGTACTTC
j_call: TRBJ1-1; d_call: TRBD1; v_call: TRBV20-1; clone_size: many; cdr3_aa: CSARDNDRVIAEAFF; cdr3_nt: TGCAGTGCTAGAGATAATGACAGGGTGATCGCTGAAGCTTTCTTT
j_call: TRBJ2-1; d_call: TRBD2; v_call: TRBV10-3; clone_size: many; cdr3_aa: CAISGSSGGTIYNEQFF; cdr3_nt: TGTGCCATCAGTGGCTCCTCGGGGGGGACGATCTACAATGAGCAGTTCTTC
j_call: TRBJ2-7; d_call: NA; v_call: TRBV30; clone_size: many; cdr3_aa: CAWSGGADEQYF; cdr3_nt: TGTGCCTGGAGTGGGGGGGCCGACGAGCAGTACTTC
j_call: TRBJ1-2; d_call: NA; v_call: TRBV2; clone_size: many; cdr3_aa: CASSRSFLTPSHGYTF; cdr3_nt: TGTGCCAGCAGTCGGTCTTTCCTCACTCCTTCCCATGGCTACACCTTC
j_call: TRBJ2-1; d_call: TRBD2; v_call: TRBV6-1; clone_size: many; cdr3_aa: CASTTTPGLAGGRYNEQFF; cdr3_nt: TGTGCCAGCACTACAACCCCGGGACTAGCGGGGGGGCGTTACAATGAGCAGTTCTTC
j_call: TRBJ1-6; d_call: NA; v_call: TRBV6-1; clone_size: many; cdr3_aa: CASRFSGWDGNSPLHF; cdr3_nt: TGTGCCAGCAGGTTTTCAGGGTGGGATGGTAATTCACCCCTCCACTTT
j_call: TRBJ2-5; d_call: NA; v_call: TRBV9; clone_size: NA; cdr3_aa: CASSATGRQETQYF; cdr3_nt: TGTGCCAGCAGCGCTACTGGCCGCCAAGAGACCCAGTACTTC
j_call: TRBJ2-5; d_call: NA; v_call: TRBV9; clone_size: many; cdr3_aa: CASSYGRGTVETQYF; cdr3_nt: TGTGCCAGCAGCTACGGACGAGGGACCGTAGAGACCCAGTACTTC
j_call: TRBJ1-1; d_call: NA; v_call: TRBV12-3/TRBV12-4; clone_size: NA; cdr3_aa: CASSPIPIGEAFF; cdr3_nt: TGTGCCAGCAGCCCCATCCCGATCGGTGAAGCTTTCTTT